The sequence of this T cell receptor (beta chain) was determined in a study of T cells after posttransplantation cyclophosphamide. On the day of bone marrow donation, the related graft donor provided peripheral blood. Sequenced by immunoSEQ multiplex PCR; TCRdb stores in-frame clones only, minus some. The sample is made up of 30,000 to 50,000 clones, none counted only once. General study findings and limits: Donor CD8+ memory clones often dominated recipient blood repertoires at later times. Skin or GI-infiltrating T cells shared few TRB sequences with blood.

This clone was recorded at least ten times. The antigen is unknown. This TCR came from a woman in her forties or fifties in good health and a related stem cell transplant donor. Sequencing input: PBMCs.

As DNA, the CDR3 is TGCACCAGCAGCCAAGATTGGGGCCAGCACTCCTACGAGCAGTACTTC. Amino acid sequence: CTSSQDWGQHSYEQYF. This chain links TRBV1 with TRBJ2-7; the table's TRBD1 call for D was not verified on the DNA. TRBV1 is described as a pseudogene. CDR3 size: 16 residues.